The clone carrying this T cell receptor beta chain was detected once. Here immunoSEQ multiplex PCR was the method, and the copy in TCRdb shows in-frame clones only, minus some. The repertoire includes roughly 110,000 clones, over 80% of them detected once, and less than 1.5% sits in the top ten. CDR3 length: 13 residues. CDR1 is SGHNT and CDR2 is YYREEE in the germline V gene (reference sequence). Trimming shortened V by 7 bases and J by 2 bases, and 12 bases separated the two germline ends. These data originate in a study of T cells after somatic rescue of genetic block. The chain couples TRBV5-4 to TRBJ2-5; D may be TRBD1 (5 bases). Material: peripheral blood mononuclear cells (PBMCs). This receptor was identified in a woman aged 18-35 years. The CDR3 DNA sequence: TGTGCCAGCGCCGACAGTAGACAAGAGACCCAGTACTTC. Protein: CASADSRQETQYF.